The 7 T cell receptor beta chains below come from one sample, sequenced in a study of T-cell reconstitution after alpha-beta-depleted transplantation in children. Unique molecular identifiers were incorporated into the prepared TCRbeta library. TCRdb re-analysed the PCR reads in MiXCR, keeping a single row per CDR3 protein. The repertoire holds fewer than 350,000 distinct CDR3 sequences, with 10% as singletons. The input for sequencing was PBMCs, taken before TCRalphabeta/CD19-depleted stem cell transplant. The receptor set was obtained from a boy younger than two with acute myeloid leukemia, due to receive a stem cell transplant.

V is TRBV4-3 and J is TRBJ2-1; D remains unclear. Trimming removed 0 bases from V and 9 bases from J, with 15 bases in between. The CDR3 is 15 amino acids. Germline loops: CDR1 LGHNA, CDR2 YSLEER. This chain's CDR3 is CASSQDLNSWGEQFF. For the CDR3, the DNA is TGCGCCAGCAGCCAAGATCTCAATAGTTGGGGTGAGCAGTTCTTC.

This clonotype has a count of ten or more. The CDR3 nucleotides read TGCGCCAGCCGCCCGAGTAACAGGGCAGATACGCAGTATTTT. Protein product: CASRPSNRADTQYF. The chain links TRBV5-1 to TRBJ2-3; weak D call: TRBD1 (6 bases). Trimming took 7 bases from V and 4 from J, leaving 16 bases between them. Germline CDR1 is SGHRS and CDR2 is YFSETQ. CDR3 size: 14 residues.

This clonotype was picked up a small number of times. The chain is built from TRBV7-9 and TRBJ2-7; no firm D call. The V and J ends lost 5 bases and 3 bases respectively, with 17 bases between them. Germline CDR1 SEHNR, CDR2 FQNEAQ (reference sequence). The CDR3 spans 15 residues. The CDR3 reads CASSPRGSIDYEQYF. The CDR3 DNA reads TGTGCCAGCAGCCCAAGAGGTTCGATTGACTACGAGCAGTACTTC. The whole variable domain, remainder taken from reference TRBV7-9 and TRBJ2-7, is DTGVSQNPRHKITKRGQNVTFRCDPISEHNRLYWYRQTLGQGPEFLTYFQNEAQLEKSRLLSDRFSAERPKGSFSTLEIQRTEQGDSAMYLCASSPRGSIDYEQYFGPGTRLTVT.

This clonotype was picked up many times. The rearrangement links TRBV7-3 to TRBJ2-1; tentatively, D is TRBD2 (6 bases). This CDR3 is built from 15 residues. V lost 2 bases and J 5 bases, leaving 13 bases between the germline ends. Germline V gives CDR1 SGHTA, CDR2 FQGTGA. CDR3 protein: CASSLSPGDHNEQFF. CDR3 in DNA: TGTGCCAGCAGCTTATCACCGGGAGATCACAATGAGCAGTTCTTC.

This chain connects TRBV6-5 to TRBJ2-7, with 8 bases identical to TRBD1. Germline V lookup: CDR1 MNHEY, CDR2 SVGAGI. V lost 0 bases and J lost 1; bases outside the gene matches: 5. This CDR3 is built from 16 residues. CDR3 sequence: CASSYSRTGQSYEQYF. The DNA of the CDR3 is TGTGCCAGCAGTTACTCCCGGACAGGGCAATCCTACGAGCAGTACTTC.

This clonotype appeared a few times. J is TRBJ2-7 and V is TRBV7-2; 7 positions agree with TRBD2. This CDR3 comprises 16 residues. Germline-derived CDR1 and CDR2 are SGHTA and FQGNSA. Trimming removed 6 bases from V and 3 bases from J; junction bases left unmatched: 14. The CDR3 is CASRYGGGSGVYEQYF. The CDR3 region has the DNA TGTGCCAGCAGGTACGGAGGCGGGAGTGGGGTCTACGAGCAGTACTTC.

This clonotype was detected ten times or more. This chain uses TRBV10-3 with TRBJ2-7, with 11 bases aligning to TRBD2. Germline V gives CDR1 ENHRY, CDR2 SYGVKD. The J segment lost 2 bases and the V segment lost 10 bases, leaving 7 bases of the junction unmatched. The length of the CDR3 is 14 residues. The CDR3 sequence is CATSLAGGAYEQYF. The CDR3 bases are TGTGCCACCTCTCTAGCGGGGGGAGCCTACGAGCAGTACTTC.